This record covers a single TCR beta chain. The V end lost 7 bases, the J end lost 3 bases, and 10 bases lay between the germline ends. The CDR3 runs to 12 residues. Germline lookup yields CDR1 MDHEN and CDR2 SYDVKM. The data stem from a study of blood T cells in healthy people across ages. It was with a sample-barcoded 5' primer and a J-beta primer mix that a second PCR of roughly 7 to 12 cycles was run. TCRdb passed the 5' RACE reads through MiXCR, listing each CDR3 protein once. The data hold roughly 1.7 million distinct CDR3 sequences, with about 31% observed a single time. Sequences were obtained from blood. The chain links TRBV28 to TRBJ2-7; D ambiguous. The origin of this receptor is a woman between 25 and 40 years old in good health. CDR3 protein: CASTGNYYEQYF. The CDR3 nucleotides are TGTGCCAGCACAGGCAACTACTACGAGCAGTACTTC.